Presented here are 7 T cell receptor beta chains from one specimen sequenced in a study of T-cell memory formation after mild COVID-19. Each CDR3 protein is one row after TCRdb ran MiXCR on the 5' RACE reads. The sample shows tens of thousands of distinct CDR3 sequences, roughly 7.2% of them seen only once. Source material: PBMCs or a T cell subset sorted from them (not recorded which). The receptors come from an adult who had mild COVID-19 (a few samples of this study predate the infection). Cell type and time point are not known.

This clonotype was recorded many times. The CDR3 DNA reads TGTGCCAGCAGCTCCCGGACGGGGAATCAGCCCCAGCATTTT. Its translation: CASSSRTGNQPQHF. The chain combines TRBV7-2 with TRBJ1-5; D gene ambiguous. Germline V lookup: CDR1 SGHTA, CDR2 FQGNSA. The CDR3 runs to 14 residues. Trimming took off 4 bases at V and 4 bases at J, with 11 bases between the two ends.

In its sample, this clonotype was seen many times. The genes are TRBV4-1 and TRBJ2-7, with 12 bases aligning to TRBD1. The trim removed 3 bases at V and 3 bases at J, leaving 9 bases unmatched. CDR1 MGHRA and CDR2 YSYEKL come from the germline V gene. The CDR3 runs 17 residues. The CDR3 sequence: CASSQTAGQGAVYEQYF. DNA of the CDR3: TGCGCCAGCAGCCAGACCGCGGGACAGGGGGCAGTCTACGAGCAGTACTTC.

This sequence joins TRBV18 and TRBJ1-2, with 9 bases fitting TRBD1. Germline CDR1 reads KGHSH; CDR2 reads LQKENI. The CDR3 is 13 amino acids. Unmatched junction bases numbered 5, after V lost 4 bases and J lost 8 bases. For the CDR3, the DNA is TGTGCCAGCTCACAAGGACAGGGGAGAGGCTACACCTTC. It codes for CASSQGQGRGYTF.

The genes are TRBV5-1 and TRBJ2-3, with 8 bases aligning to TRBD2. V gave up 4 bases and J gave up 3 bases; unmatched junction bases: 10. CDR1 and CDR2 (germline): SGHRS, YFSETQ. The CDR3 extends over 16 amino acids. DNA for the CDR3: TGCGCCAGCAGCGGCTCCGGGACTAGGAAGACAGATACGCAGTATTTT. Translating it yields CASSGSGTRKTDTQYF.

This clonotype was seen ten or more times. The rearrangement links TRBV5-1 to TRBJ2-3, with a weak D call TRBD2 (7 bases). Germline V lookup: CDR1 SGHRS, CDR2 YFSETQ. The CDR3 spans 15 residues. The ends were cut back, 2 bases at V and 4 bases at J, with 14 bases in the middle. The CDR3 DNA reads TGCGCCAGCAGCTTAGGGGGGGCCTTTGCAGATACGCAGTATTTT. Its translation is CASSLGGAFADTQYF. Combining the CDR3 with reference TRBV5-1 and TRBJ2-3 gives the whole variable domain KAGVTQTPRYLIKTRGQQVTLSCSPISGHRSVSWYQQTPGQGLQFLFEYFSETQRNKGNFPGRFSGRQFSNSRSEMNVSTLELGDSALYLCASSLGGAFADTQYFGPGTRLTVL.

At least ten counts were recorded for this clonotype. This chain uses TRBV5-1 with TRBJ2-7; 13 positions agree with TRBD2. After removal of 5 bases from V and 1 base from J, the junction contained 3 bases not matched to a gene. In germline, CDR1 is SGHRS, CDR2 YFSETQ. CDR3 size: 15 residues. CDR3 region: CASRRLAGGSYEQYF. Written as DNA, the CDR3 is TGCGCCAGCAGGAGACTAGCGGGGGGATCCTACGAGCAGTACTTC.

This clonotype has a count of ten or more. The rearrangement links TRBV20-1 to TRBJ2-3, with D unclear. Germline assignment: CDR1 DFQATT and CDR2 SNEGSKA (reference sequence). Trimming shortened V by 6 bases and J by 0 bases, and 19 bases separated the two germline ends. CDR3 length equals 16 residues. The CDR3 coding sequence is TGCAGTGCGAGTGGGGTGGTTCAGAGTAGCACAGATACGCAGTATTTT. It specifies CSASGVVQSSTDTQYF.